This entry features one T cell receptor (beta chain) sequence. The antigen it recognizes is unknown. Base qualities are not at hand, and no much larger clone is one base apart. This specimen belongs to a study of blood T cell repertoires in COVID-19 (TCRdb year 2020). Study-level background: The collaborator samples originated in the United States, Italy and Spain and spanned the acute and convalescent phases of COVID-19. Samples came from the ongoing ImmuneRACE study (first 160 participants) plus 1,254 subjects from 6 global collaborators. Nearly every sample came with metadata listing a de-identified subject ID, COVID-19 status, age in years and sex. The dataset comprised deeply sampled blood TCRbeta repertoires from subjects exposed to, actively infected with, or recovered from COVID-19. The prospective study material was composed of cDNA or gDNA derived from T cells, B-cell-depleted T cells, or PBMCs. The repertoires were released in a freely available public database meant as a resource for research on the immune response to SARS-CoV-2. HLA class I and class II types, where available, came from metadata supplied by the sample provider rather than from assay-based typing.

TCRbeta CDR3 regions were amplified from genomic DNA using the immunoSEQ Assay, a bias-controlled multiplex PCR. On the study's bioinformatics: The number of nucleated cells in each sample was estimated by amplification of reference gene primers within the assay. Sequence reads were collapsed and filtered to measure the absolute abundance of every unique TCRbeta CDR3 rearrangement. For each sample, productive Simpson clonality was calculated as the square root of Simpson's diversity index over productive rearrangements. Not all clones reach the TCRdb copy of this immuneACCESS table, which keeps in-frame sequences only. Checked studies attribute under half of the gap to unresolved V genes and leave the rest unexplained. From that table come the V and J calls and clone size; the DNA was used to work out D and trimming. For this sample the table gives over 400,000 clones, of which roughly 91% were detected only once. Jointly, the top ten make up under 8.5% of the sample.

What the research found in general, with its limitations: Clinical and demographic metadata were provided uncurated, with the amount varying by source and participant.

One collaborating source in Seattle enrolled patients during active infection and followed them longitudinally through the course of disease. Each collaborating institution followed its own protocols to collect whole blood in K2EDTA tubes. For TCRbeta analysis, collaborators shipped samples as frozen whole blood, isolated PBMCs, or DNA extracted from either of those sample types. The receptor's source is a woman between 45 and 60 years old with COVID-19, enrolled during active disease. Sequencing was done on a sample of peripheral blood.

The CDR3 region reads CASGQGAWTDTQYF. In nucleotides, the sequence is TGTGCCAGCGGACAGGGGGCATGGACAGATACGCAGTATTTT. The chain is encoded by TRBV3-1 (or the pseudogene TRBV3-2) joined to TRBJ2-3, with TRBD1 matching 11 junction bases. For CDR1 and CDR2, the germline V gene (reference sequence) lists LGHDT and YNNKEL. At the junction V is shortened by 8 bases and J by 3 bases; bases outside the gene matches: 4. The CDR3 covers 14 residues, taking in both the cysteine and the phenylalanine. Kept here is only the CDR3 DNA, which spans 42 bases and is read in frame from base 1.